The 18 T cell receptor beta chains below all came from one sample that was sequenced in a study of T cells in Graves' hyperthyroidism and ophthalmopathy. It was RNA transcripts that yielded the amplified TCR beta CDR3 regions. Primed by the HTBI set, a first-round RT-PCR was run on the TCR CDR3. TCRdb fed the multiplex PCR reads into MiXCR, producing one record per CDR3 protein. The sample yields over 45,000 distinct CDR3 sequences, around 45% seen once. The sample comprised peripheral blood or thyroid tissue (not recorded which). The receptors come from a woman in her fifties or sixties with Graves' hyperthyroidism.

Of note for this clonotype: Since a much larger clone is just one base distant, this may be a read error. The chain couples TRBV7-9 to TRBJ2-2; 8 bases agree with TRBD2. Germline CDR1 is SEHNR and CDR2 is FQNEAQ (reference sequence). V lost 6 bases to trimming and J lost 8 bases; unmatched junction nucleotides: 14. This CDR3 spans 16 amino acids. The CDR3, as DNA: TGTGCCAGCAGTAGGAGACTAGCGACCCTAGAGGGGGAGCTGTTTTTT. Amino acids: CASSRRLATLEGELFF. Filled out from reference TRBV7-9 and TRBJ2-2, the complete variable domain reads DTGVSQNPRHKITKRGQNVTFRCDPISEHNRLYWYRQTLGQGPEFLTYFQNEAQLEKSRLLSDRFSAERPKGSFSTLEIQRTEQGDSAMYLCASSRRLATLEGELFFGEGSRLTVL.

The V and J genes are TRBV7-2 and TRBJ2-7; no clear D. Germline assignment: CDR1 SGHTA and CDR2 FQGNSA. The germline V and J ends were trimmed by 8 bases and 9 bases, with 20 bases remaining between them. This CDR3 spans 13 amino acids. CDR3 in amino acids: CASSPAQSHGQYF. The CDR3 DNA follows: TGTGCCAGCTCACCGGCTCAGTCCCACGGGCAGTACTTC. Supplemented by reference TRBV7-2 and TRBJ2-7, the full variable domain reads GAGVSQSPSNKVTEKGKDVELRCDPISGHTALYWYRQSLGQGLEFLIYFQGNSAPDKSGLPSDRFSAERTGGSVSTLTIQRTQQEDSAVYLCASSPAQSHGQYFGPGTRLTVT.

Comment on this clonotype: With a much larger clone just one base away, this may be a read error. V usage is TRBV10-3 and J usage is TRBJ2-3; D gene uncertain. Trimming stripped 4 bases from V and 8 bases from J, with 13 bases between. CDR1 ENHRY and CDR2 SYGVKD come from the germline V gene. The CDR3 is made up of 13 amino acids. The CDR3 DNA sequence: TGTGCCATCAGTGTGACCTCTTCGGGTACGCAGTATTTT. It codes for CAISVTSSGTQYF.

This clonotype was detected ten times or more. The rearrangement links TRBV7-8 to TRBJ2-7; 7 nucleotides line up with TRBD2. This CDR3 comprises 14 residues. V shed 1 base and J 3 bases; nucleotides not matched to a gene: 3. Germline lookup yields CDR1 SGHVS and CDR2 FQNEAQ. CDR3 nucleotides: TGTGCCAGCAGCTTAGGTCCTAGCGGCTACGAGCAGTACTTC. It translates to CASSLGPSGYEQYF.

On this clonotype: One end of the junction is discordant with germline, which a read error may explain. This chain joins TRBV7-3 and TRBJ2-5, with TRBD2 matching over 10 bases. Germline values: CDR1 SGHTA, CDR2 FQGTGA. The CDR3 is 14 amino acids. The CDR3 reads CSSSRVAGGETQYF. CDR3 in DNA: TGTTCCAGCAGCCGGGTAGCGGGAGGAGAGACCCAGTACTTC.

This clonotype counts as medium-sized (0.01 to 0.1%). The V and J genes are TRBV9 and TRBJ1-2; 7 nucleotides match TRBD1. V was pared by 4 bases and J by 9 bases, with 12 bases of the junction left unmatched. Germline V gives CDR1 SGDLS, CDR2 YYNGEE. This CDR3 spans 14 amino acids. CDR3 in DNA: TGTGCCAGCAGCCCTAACCTTGGACAGGCGAGCTACACCTTC. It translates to CASSPNLGQASYTF.

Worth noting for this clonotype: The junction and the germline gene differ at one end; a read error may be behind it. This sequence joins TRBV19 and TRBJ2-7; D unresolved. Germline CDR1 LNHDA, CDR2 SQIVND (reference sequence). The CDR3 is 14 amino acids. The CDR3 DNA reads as TGTGCCGGTAGTGACCGTCTTATGTCCTACGAGCAGTACTTC. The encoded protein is CAGSDRLMSYEQYF.

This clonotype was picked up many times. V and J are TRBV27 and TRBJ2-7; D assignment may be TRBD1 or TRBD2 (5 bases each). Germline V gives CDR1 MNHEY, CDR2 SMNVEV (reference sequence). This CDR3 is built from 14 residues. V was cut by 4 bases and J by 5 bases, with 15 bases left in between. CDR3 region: CASSSTGPLNEQYF. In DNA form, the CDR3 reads TGTGCCAGCAGTTCGACGGGACCCCTCAACGAGCAGTACTTC.

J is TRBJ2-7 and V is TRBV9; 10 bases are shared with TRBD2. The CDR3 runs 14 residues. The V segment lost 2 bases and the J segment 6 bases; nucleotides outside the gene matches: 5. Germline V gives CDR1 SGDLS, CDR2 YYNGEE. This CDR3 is CASSVGLAGVEQYF. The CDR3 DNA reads TGTGCCAGCAGCGTCGGCCTAGCGGGAGTCGAGCAGTACTTC.

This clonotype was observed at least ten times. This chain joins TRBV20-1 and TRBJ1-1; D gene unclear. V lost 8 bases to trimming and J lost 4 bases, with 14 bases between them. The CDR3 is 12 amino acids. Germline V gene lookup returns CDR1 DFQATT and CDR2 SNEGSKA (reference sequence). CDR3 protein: CSIGLSGTEAFF. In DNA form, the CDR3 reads TGCAGTATTGGCCTATCCGGCACTGAAGCTTTCTTT.

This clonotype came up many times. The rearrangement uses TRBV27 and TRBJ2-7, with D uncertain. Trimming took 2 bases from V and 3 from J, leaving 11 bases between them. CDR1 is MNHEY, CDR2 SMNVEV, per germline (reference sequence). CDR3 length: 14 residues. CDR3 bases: TGTGCCAGCAGTTTAAATGGGGTGGGCTACGAGCAGTACTTC. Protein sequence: CASSLNGVGYEQYF.

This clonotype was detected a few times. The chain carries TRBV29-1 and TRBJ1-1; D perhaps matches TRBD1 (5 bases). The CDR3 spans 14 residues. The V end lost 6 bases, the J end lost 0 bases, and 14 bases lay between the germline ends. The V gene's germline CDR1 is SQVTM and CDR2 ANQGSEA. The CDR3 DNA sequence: TGCAGCGTCACGGGCGGGGCGTTGAACACTGAAGCTTTCTTT. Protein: CSVTGGALNTEAFF.

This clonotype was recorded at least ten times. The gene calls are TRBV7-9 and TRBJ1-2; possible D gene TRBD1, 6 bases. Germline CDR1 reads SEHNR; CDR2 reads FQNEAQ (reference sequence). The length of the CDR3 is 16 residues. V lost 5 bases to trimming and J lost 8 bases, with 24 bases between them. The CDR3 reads CASSKRPGQSRRGYTF. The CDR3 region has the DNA TGTGCCAGCAGCAAAAGACCTGGACAGTCTCGGAGGGGCTACACCTTC.

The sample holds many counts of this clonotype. CDR3: CASSVPLVETQYF. DNA of the CDR3: TGTGCCAGCAGTGTCCCCCTAGTGGAGACCCAGTACTTC. The V and J genes are TRBV2 and TRBJ2-5; D not certain. This CDR3 spans 13 amino acids. V gave up 4 bases and J gave up 5 bases, with 11 bases separating them. CDR1 SNHLY and CDR2 FYNNEI come from the germline V gene.

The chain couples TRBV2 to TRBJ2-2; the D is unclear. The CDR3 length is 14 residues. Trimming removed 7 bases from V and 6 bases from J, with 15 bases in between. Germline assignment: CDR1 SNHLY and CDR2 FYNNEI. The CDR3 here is CASNPRSLAGELFF. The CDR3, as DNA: TGTGCCAGCAACCCTCGAAGTCTAGCCGGGGAGCTGTTTTTT.

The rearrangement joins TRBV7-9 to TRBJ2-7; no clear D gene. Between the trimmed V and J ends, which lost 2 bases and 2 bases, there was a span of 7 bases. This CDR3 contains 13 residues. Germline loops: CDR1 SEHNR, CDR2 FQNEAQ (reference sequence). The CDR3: CASSLTATYEQYF. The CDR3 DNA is TGTGCCAGCAGCTTAACAGCAACCTACGAGCAGTACTTC.

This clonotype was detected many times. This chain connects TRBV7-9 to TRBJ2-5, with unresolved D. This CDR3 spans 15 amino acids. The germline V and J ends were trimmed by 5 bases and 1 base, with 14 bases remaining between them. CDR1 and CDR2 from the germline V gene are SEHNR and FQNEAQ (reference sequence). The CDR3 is CASSPRAASQETQYF. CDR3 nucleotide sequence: TGTGCCAGCAGCCCTAGGGCAGCTTCCCAAGAGACCCAGTACTTC.

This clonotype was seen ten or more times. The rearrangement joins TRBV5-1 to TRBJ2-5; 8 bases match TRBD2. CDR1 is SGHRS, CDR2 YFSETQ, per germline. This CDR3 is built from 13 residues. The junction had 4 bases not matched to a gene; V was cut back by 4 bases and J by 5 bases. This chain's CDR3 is CASSRAGGETQYF. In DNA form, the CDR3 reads TGCGCCAGCAGCCGGGCGGGGGGCGAGACCCAGTACTTC. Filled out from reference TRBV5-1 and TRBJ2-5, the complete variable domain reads KAGVTQTPRYLIKTRGQQVTLSCSPISGHRSVSWYQQTPGQGLQFLFEYFSETQRNKGNFPGRFSGRQFSNSRSEMNVSTLELGDSALYLCASSRAGGETQYFGPGTRLLVL.